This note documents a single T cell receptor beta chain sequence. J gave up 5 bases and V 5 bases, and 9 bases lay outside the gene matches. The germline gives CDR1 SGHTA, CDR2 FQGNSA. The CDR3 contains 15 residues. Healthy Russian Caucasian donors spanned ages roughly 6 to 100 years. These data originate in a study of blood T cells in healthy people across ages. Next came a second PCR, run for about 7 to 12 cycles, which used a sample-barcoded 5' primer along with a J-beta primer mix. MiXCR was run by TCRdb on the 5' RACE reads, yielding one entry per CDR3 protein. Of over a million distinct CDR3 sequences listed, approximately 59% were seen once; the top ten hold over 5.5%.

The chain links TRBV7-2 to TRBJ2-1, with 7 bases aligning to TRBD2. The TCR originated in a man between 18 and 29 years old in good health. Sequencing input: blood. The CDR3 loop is CASSERDLPNNEQFF. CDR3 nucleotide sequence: TGTGCCAGCAGCGAGCGGGATCTCCCCAACAATGAGCAGTTCTTC.